The present TCR beta chain was sequenced within a study of control samples from healthy donors and cancer patients. Method: immunoSEQ multiplex PCR; TCRdb's copy keeps in-frame clones and lacks some. Of some 220,000 clones listed, 90% to 95% are singletons. Losses at the gene ends were 2 bases for V and 1 base for J; bases not matched to a gene: 10. The CDR3 runs to 18 residues. Per the germline V gene, CDR1 is SEHNR and CDR2 is FQNEAQ (reference sequence). The specimen sequenced was blood. V is TRBV7-9 and J is TRBJ2-5; 10 bases line up with TRBD2. The clonotype was recovered from a man aged 45 to 65 in good health. CDR3 in DNA: TGTGCCAGCAGCTTAATTAGCGGGGGGACGATTTTCCAAGAGACCCAGTACTTC. As protein: CASSLISGGTIFQETQYF.